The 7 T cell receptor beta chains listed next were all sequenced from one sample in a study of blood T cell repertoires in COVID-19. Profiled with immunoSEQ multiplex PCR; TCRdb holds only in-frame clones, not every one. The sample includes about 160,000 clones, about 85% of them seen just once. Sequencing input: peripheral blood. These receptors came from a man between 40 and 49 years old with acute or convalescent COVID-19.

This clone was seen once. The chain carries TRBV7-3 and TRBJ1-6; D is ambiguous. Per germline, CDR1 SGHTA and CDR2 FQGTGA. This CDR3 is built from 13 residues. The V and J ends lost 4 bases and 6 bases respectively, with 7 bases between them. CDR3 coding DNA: TGTGCCAGCAGCTCGGGGTCTAATTCACCCCTCCACTTT. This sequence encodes CASSSGSNSPLHF.

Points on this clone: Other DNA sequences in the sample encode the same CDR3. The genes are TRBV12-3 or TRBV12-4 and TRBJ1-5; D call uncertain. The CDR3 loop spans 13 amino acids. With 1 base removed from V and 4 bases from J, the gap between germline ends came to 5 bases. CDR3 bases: TGTGCCAGCAGTTTAGGGCAGAATCAGCCCCAGCATTTT. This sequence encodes CASSLGQNQPQHF.

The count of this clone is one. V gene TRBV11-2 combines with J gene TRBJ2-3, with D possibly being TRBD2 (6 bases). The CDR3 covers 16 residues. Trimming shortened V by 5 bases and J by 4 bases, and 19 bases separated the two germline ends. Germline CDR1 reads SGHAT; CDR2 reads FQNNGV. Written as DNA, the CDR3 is TGTGCCAGCAGCCGTGGGGCGGGGCCCCCCCCAGATACGCAGTATTTT. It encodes CASSRGAGPPPDTQYF.

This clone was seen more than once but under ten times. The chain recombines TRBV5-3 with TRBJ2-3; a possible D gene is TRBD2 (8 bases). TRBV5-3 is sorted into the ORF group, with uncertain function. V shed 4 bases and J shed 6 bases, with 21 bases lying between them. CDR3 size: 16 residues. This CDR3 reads CARSPGTRGHRDTQYF. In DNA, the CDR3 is TGTGCCAGAAGCCCCGGGACTAGGGGGCATAGGGATACGCAGTATTTT.

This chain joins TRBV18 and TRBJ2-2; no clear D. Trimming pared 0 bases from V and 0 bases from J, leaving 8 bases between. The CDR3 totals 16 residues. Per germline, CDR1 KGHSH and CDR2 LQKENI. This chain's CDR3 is CASSPPAGANTGELFF. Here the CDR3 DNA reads TGTGCCAGCTCACCACCTGCCGGAGCGAACACCGGGGAGCTGTTTTTT.

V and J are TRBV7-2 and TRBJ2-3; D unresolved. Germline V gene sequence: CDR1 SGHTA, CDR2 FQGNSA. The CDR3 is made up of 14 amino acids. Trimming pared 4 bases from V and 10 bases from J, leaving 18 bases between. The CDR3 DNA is TGTGCCAGCAGCTCACCCTCCTCCCCTATTGCGCAGTATTTT. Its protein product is CASSSPSSPIAQYF. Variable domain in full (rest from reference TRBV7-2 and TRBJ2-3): GAGVSQSPSNKVTEKGKDVELRCDPISGHTALYWYRQSLGQGLEFLIYFQGNSAPDKSGLPSDRFSAERTGGSVSTLTIQRTQQEDSAVYLCASSSPSSPIAQYFGPGTRLTVL.

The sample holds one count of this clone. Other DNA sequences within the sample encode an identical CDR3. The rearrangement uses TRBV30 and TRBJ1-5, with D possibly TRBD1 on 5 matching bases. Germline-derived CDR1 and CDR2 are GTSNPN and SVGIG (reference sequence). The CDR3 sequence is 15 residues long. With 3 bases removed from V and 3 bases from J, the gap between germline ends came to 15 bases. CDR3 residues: CAWSLGQGNNQPQHF. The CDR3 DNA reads TGTGCCTGGAGCCTTGGGCAGGGCAACAATCAGCCCCAGCATTTT.